The 7 T cell receptor beta chains given below trace back to one sample, sequenced in a study of tumor and adjacent non-tumor tissue in lung cancer. No cell sorting was done before RNA was extracted from the tissue. Three rounds of nested PCR, following a modified ARM-PCR protocol, produced the TCRbeta library. From the multiplex PCR reads, TCRdb called clonotypes with MiXCR, one entry per CDR3 protein. The data hold tens of thousands of distinct CDR3 sequences, with about 70% observed a single time. Sequenced input: lung tumor tissue. Every receptor here comes from a man aged 60-69 years with non-small cell lung cancer.

For this clonotype: As the CDR3 is not closed by the conserved phenylalanine or tryptophan, this likely results from a read error. The CDR3 here is CASSFSGTTKNIQYL. In DNA form, the CDR3 reads TGTGCCAGCAGCTTTTCTGGCACGACCAAAAACATTCAGTACCTC. The chain couples TRBV5-6 to TRBJ2-4; no clear D. V was shortened by 2 bases and J by 2 bases, with 11 bases between the two germline ends. The CDR3 is made up of 15 amino acids. The germline CDR1 and CDR2 sequences are SGHDT and YYEEEE.

This clonotype was seen a single time. An end of the junction does not agree with germline; a read error may underlie this. The chain recombines TRBV12-3 or TRBV12-4 with TRBJ2-3; 8 bases fit TRBD2. There are 15 residues in the CDR3. CDR3 protein: CPSSPRGALTDKQYF. CDR3 nucleotide sequence: TGTCCCAGCAGTCCGCGGGGGGCCCTCACAGATAAGCAGTATTTT.

The chain carries TRBV20-1 and TRBJ1-5, with a weak D call TRBD1 (6 bases). The CDR3 covers 17 residues. V lost 6 bases and J lost 5, with 26 bases in between. In germline, CDR1 is DFQATT, CDR2 SNEGSKA (reference sequence). Written as DNA, the CDR3 is TGCAGTGCACATTCGCAGGGGACCTCGCCCGATTATCAGCCCCAGCATTTT. This sequence encodes CSAHSQGTSPDYQPQHF.

As concerns this clonotype: Compared with germline, one end of the junction differs, possibly owing to a read error. The V gene is TRBV4-3, the J gene TRBJ1-3; 7 bases agree with TRBD1. CDR1 and CDR2 from the germline V gene are LGHNA and YSLEER. The CDR3 has 17 amino acids. The CDR3 DNA follows: TGCGCCAGCAGCCAGCATCCGGTACAGGGGTCGGGAAACACCTTATATTTT. It yields the protein CASSQHPVQGSGNTLYF.

For this clonotype: The junction differs from germline at one of its ends, possibly a read error. The CDR3 spells CANSYSNGLAEGSERFF. The CDR3 bases are TGTGCCAACAGTTACTCTAACGGACTAGCGGAAGGTAGTGAGCGGTTCTTC. The chain has TRBV6-5 and TRBJ2-1, with 10 positions matching TRBD2. Germline-derived CDR1 and CDR2 are MNHEY and SVGAGI. This CDR3 region has 17 residues.

The table lists this clonotype with a count of one. At one end, the junction sequence differs from germline, possibly due to a read error. The V call is TRBV5-4, the J call TRBJ1-6; D ambiguous. This CDR3 has 14 residues. Germline lookup yields CDR1 SGHNT and CDR2 YYREEE (reference sequence). CDR3 nucleotide sequence: TGTGCCAGCAGCATGGATAGGCCCTATTCAGCCCTCCACTTC. Translation: CASSMDRPYSALHF.

On this clonotype: Given the absence of the conserved phenylalanine or tryptophan at the CDR3 end, a read error is likely. The genes are TRBV4-1 and TRBJ2-2, with a weak D call TRBD1 (5 bases). Germline CDR1 is MGHRA and CDR2 is YSYEKL. The CDR3 consists of 16 residues. The CDR3 reads CASSQEPGRATGELFI. The CDR3, as DNA: TGCGCTAGCAGCCAAGAACCCGGCAGGGCGACCGGGGAGCTGTTTATT.